A selection of T cell receptor beta chains follows, all from one sample in a study of Graves' ophthalmopathy and Graves' hyperthyroidism. TCRdb ran MiXCR on the multiplex PCR reads and lists one entry per CDR3 protein. The profile shows about 600,000 distinct CDR3 sequences, roughly 40% of them singletons. The sample taken for sequencing was peripheral blood or thyroid tissue (not recorded which). The receptors stem from an adult man with Graves' hyperthyroidism. Both conserved end residues are part of each CDR3. The D gene is left open where the match is weak. Expanded clones get a size class; other rows say once, few or many, or leave the size out.

D gene,V gene,clone size,J gene,CDR3 DNA,CDR3 protein
TRBD1,TRBV7-9,NA,TRBJ2-7,TGTGCCTGGAGTACGTGGACAGGGGCCGCCTACGAGCAGTACTTC,CAWSTWTGAAYEQYF
TRBD2,TRBV4-1,NA,TRBJ2-5,TGCGCCAGCAGCCACAGACTAGCGGGGGGGCCCGGAGGGGAGACCCAGTACTTC,CASSHRLAGGPGGETQYF
TRBD1,TRBV29-1,few,TRBJ2-7,TGCAGCGTTGTTCGCCAGGGGGCGATTTTCTACGAGCAGTACTTC,CSVVRQGAIFYEQYF
NA,TRBV19,NA,TRBJ1-1,TGTGCCAGTAGTCAACGGGGCCGGCGGACTGAAGCTTTCTTT,CASSQRGRRTEAFF
NA,TRBV7-3,NA,TRBJ2-7,TGTGCCAGCAGCCCTCGGTTTCGCGGGTCATGGGGATACGAGCAGTACTTC,CASSPRFRGSWGYEQYF
NA,TRBV5-4,NA,TRBJ1-2,TGTGCCAGCAGCCGAGAGAAGTTTAACTATGGCTACACCTTC,CASSREKFNYGYTF
TRBD1,TRBV7-9,NA,TRBJ2-7,TGTGCCAGCAGCCCGGGGACAGGGGAGGACGAGCAGTACTTC,CASSPGTGEDEQYF
NA,TRBV28,few,TRBJ2-5,TGTGCCAGCTTCCAAGGGGGGGAAGAGACCCAGTACTTC,CASFQGGEETQYF
TRBD1,TRBV28,NA,TRBJ1-1,TGTGCCAGCAGTTGGTCAGGGGGCAGGACTGAAGCTTTCTTT,CASSWSGGRTEAFF
NA,TRBV12-3/TRBV12-4,many,TRBJ1-5,TGTGCCAGCAGTGACCTTATCGCCCAGCCCCAGCATTTT,CASSDLIAQPQHF
TRBD1,TRBV29-1,many,TRBJ1-2,TGCAGCGTTCCAAGTCCCGGGACAGGGTCTAACTATGGCTACACCTTC,CSVPSPGTGSNYGYTF
NA,TRBV29-1,many,TRBJ2-2,TGCAGCGTTGAGAGGGACACCGGGGAGCTGTTTTTT,CSVERDTGELFF
TRBD1,TRBV7-9,many,TRBJ2-5,TGTGCCAGCACCTGGGACAGTCGGAAAGAGACCCAGTACTTC,CASTWDSRKETQYF
NA,TRBV7-6,NA,TRBJ2-5,TGTGCCAGCAGCCACCTCGCGGGACAGTCTGTTAGGACCCAGTACTTC,CASSHLAGQSVRTQYF
NA,TRBV10-2,many,TRBJ2-5,TGCGCCAGCACTTCGGACAGTTACCAAGAGACCCAGTACTTC,CASTSDSYQETQYF
NA,TRBV29-1,once,TRBJ1-1,TGCAGCGTTCGGGCGGGGGGCTTT,CSVRAGGF